There are a few counts of the clone carrying this T cell receptor (beta chain). This sample is drawn from a study of identical twins. Via MiXCR, TCRdb re-called the 5' RACE reads, giving one row per CDR3 protein. The sample comprises 650,000 to 750,000 distinct CDR3 sequences, 21% of which are singletons, and around 4.4% rests with the top ten. V gave up 6 bases and J gave up 6 bases; unmatched junction bases: 10. This CDR3 has 16 amino acids. Germline-derived CDR1 and CDR2 are MNHEY and SVGEGT. These same data were also listed under a study on T cells expressing NK-cell markers.

This sequence originates from a woman younger than 30 in good health. The genes are TRBV6-2 or TRBV6-3 and TRBJ2-1, with 11 bases that match TRBD1. The sequencing input was PBMCs. This CDR3 is CASRTEDRGRGNEQFF. The DNA of the CDR3 is TGTGCCAGCAGAACCGAGGACAGGGGGCGCGGCAATGAGCAGTTCTTC.